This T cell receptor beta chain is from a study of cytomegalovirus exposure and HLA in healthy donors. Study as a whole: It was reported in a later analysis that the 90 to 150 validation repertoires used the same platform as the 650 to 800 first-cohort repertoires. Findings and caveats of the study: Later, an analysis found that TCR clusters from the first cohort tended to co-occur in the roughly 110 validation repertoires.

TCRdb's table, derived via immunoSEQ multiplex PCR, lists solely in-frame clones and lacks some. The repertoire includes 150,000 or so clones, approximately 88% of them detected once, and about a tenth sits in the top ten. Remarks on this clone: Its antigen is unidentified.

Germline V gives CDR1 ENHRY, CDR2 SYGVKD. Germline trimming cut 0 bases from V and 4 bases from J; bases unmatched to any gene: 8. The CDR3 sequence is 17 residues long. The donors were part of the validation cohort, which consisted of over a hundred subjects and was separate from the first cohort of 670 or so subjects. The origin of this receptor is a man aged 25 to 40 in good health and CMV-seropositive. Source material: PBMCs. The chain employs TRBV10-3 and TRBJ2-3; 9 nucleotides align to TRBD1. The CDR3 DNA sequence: TGTGCCATCAGTGAGTCGATAGGGACAGGGTCGGCAGATACGCAGTATTTT. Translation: CAISESIGTGSADTQYF.